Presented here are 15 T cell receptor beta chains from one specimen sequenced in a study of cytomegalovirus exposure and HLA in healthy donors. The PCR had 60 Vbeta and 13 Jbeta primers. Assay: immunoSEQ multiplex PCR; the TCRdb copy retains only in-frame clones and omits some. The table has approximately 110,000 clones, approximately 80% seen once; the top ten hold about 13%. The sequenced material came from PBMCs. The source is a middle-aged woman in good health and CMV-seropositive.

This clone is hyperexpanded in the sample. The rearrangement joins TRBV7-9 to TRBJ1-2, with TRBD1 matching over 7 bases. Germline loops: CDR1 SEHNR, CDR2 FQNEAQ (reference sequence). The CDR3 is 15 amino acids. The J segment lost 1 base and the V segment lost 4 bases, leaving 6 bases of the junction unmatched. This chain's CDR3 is CASSSMGQINYGYTF. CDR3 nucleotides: TGTGCCAGCAGCTCAATGGGACAGATTAACTATGGCTACACCTTC.

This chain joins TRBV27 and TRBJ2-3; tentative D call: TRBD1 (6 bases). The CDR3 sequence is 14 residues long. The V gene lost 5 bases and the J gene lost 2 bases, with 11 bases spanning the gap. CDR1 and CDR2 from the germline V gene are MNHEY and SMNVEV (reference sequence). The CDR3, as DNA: TGTGCCAGCAGTCCATACAGGGCCACAGATACGCAGTATTTT. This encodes CASSPYRATDTQYF.

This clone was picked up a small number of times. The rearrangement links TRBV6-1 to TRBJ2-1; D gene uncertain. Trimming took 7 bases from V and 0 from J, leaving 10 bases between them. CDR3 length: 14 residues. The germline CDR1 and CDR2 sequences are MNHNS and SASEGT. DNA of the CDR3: TGTGCCAGCAAGCCATCCCCCTCCTACAATGAGCAGTTCTTC. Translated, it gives CASKPSPSYNEQFF.

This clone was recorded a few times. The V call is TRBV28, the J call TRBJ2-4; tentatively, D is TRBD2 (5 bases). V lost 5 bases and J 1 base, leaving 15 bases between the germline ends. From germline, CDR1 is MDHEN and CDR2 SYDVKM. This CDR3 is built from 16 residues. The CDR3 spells CASSTTGFVAKNIQYF. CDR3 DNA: TGTGCCAGCAGTACGACGGGGTTTGTGGCCAAAAACATTCAGTACTTC.

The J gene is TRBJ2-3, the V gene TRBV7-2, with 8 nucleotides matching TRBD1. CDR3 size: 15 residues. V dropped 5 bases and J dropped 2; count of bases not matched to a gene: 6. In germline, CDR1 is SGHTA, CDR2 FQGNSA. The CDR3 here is CASSRQTGATDTQYF. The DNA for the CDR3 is TGTGCCAGCAGCCGCCAGACAGGGGCCACAGATACGCAGTATTTT. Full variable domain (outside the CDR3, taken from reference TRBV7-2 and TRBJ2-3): GAGVSQSPSNKVTEKGKDVELRCDPISGHTALYWYRQSLGQGLEFLIYFQGNSAPDKSGLPSDRFSAERTGGSVSTLTIQRTQQEDSAVYLCASSRQTGATDTQYFGPGTRLTVL.

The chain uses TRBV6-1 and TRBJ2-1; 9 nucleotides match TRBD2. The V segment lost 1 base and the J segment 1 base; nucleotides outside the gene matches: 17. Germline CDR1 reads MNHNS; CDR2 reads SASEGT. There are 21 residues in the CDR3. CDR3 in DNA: TGTGCCAGCAGTGAAGGGGTTGGGCGGGAGGGATCGGTAAAATCCTACAATGAGCAGTTCTTC. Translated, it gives CASSEGVGREGSVKSYNEQFF.

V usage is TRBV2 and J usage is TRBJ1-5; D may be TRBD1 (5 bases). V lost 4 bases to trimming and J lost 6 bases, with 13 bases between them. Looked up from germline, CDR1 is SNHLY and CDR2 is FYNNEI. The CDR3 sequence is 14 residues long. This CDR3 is CASSGAGWSQPQHF. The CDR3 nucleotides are TGTGCCAGCAGTGGGGCAGGGTGGAGTCAGCCCCAGCATTTT.

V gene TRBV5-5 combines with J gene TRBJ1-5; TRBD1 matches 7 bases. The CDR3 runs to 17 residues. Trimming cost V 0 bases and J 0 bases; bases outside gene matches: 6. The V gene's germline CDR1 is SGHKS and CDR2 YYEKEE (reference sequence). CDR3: CASSLVQGTYSNQPQHF. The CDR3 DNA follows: TGTGCCAGCAGCTTGGTACAGGGGACCTATAGCAATCAGCCCCAGCATTTT.

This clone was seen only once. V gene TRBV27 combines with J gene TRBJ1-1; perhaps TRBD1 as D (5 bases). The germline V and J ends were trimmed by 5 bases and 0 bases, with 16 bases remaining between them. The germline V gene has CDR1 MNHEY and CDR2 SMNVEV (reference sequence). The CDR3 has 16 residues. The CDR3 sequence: CASSPDRTRLNTEAFF. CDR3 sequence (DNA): TGTGCCAGCAGTCCGGATAGGACACGCTTGAACACTGAAGCTTTCTTT.

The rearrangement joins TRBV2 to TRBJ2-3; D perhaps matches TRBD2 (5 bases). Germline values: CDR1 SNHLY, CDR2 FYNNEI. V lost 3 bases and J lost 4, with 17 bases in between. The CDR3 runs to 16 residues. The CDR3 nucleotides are TGTGCCAGCAGTGATATGAGGGCGCCGGTGTCAGATACGCAGTATTTT. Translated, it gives CASSDMRAPVSDTQYF.

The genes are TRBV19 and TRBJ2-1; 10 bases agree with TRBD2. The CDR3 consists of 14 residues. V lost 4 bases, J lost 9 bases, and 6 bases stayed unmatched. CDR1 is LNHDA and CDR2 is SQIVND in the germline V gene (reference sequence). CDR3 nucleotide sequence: TGTGCCAGTAGTACCCTAGCGGGAGTAGGTGAGCAGTTCTTC. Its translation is CASSTLAGVGEQFF.

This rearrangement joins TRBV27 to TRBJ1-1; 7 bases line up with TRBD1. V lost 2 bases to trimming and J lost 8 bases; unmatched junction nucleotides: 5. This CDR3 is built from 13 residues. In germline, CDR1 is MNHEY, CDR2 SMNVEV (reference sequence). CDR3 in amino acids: CASSLRAGQEAFF. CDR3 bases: TGTGCCAGCAGTTTACGCGCGGGACAGGAAGCTTTCTTT.

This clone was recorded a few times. The CDR3 loop reads CAWRNTAQEANEKLFF. CDR3 bases: TGTGCCTGGAGAAATACGGCCCAGGAGGCTAATGAAAAACTGTTTTTT. This sequence joins TRBV30 and TRBJ1-4; no definite D call. The CDR3 runs 16 residues. Trimming took 3 bases from V and 3 from J, leaving 17 bases between them. The germline gives CDR1 GTSNPN, CDR2 SVGIG (reference sequence).

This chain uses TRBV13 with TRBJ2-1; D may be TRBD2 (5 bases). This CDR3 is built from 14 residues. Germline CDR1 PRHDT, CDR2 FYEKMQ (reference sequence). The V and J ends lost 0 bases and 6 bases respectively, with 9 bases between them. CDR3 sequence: CASSLGEEINEQFF. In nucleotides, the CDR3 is TGTGCCAGCAGCTTAGGGGAGGAAATCAATGAGCAGTTCTTC.

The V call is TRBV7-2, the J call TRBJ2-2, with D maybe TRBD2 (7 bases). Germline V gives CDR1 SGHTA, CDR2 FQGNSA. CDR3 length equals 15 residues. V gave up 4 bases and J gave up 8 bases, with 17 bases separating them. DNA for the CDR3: TGTGCCAGCAGCTCTCTAACAGGGAGGGCGGGGGAGCTGTTTTTT. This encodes CASSSLTGRAGELFF. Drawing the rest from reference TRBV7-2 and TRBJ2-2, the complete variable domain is GAGVSQSPSNKVTEKGKDVELRCDPISGHTALYWYRQSLGQGLEFLIYFQGNSAPDKSGLPSDRFSAERTGGSVSTLTIQRTQQEDSAVYLCASSSLTGRAGELFFGEGSRLTVL.